The 13 T cell receptor beta chains below were found in one sample sequenced in a study of blood T cell repertoires in COVID-19. Clones were sequenced by immunoSEQ multiplex PCR, and TCRdb holds only the in-frame ones, with some missing. The sample yields over 110,000 clones, roughly 76% seen once. Sequenced sample: peripheral blood. The source is a man at least 80 years old with acute or convalescent COVID-19.

This sequence joins TRBV15 and TRBJ2-6; the D is unclear. The CDR3 runs 15 residues. The germline V and J ends were trimmed by 3 bases and 3 bases, with 9 bases remaining between them. Germline V gene lookup returns CDR1 LNHNV and CDR2 YYDKDF (reference sequence). CDR3 sequence (DNA): TGTGCCACCAGCAGTGGGCAAGGTGGGGCCAACGTCCTGACTTTC. This translates into CATSSGQGGANVLTF.

This chain uses TRBV6-2 or TRBV6-3 with TRBJ1-1, with 9 bases fitting TRBD1. The CDR3 is 13 residues long. Germline trimming cut 6 bases from V and 6 bases from J; bases unmatched to any gene: 5. From germline, CDR1 is MNHEY and CDR2 SVGEGT. CDR3 coding DNA: TGTGCCAGCAGCAAGGGACAGGGTGCTGAAGCTTTCTTT. This encodes CASSKGQGAEAFF.

V and J are TRBV5-5 and TRBJ2-3, with TRBD2 identical over 8 bases. The CDR3 extends over 16 amino acids. V shed 4 bases, J shed 3 bases, and the junction held 10 bases outside the gene matches. The germline CDR1 and CDR2 sequences are SGHKS and YYEKEE (reference sequence). CDR3 nucleotides: TGTGCCAGCAGCCGGGAGGGGACGCCCGGGACAGATACGCAGTATTTT. As protein: CASSREGTPGTDTQYF.

The rearrangement joins TRBV5-1 to TRBJ1-1, with unresolved D. The germline gives CDR1 SGHRS, CDR2 YFSETQ. Trimming removed 2 bases from V and 4 bases from J, with 6 bases in between. CDR3 size: 12 residues. The CDR3 here is CASSFGFTEAFF. CDR3 DNA: TGCGCCAGCAGCTTCGGGTTCACTGAAGCTTTCTTT.

As regards this clone: Other DNA sequences of this sample code for an identical CDR3. The V and J genes are TRBV30 and TRBJ1-4; 8 bases line up with TRBD1. This CDR3 contains 13 residues. The V gene's germline CDR1 is GTSNPN and CDR2 SVGIG (reference sequence). V lost 5 bases, J lost 8 bases, and 7 bases stayed unmatched. This chain's CDR3 is CAWSAGTGEKLFF. The CDR3 nucleotides are TGTGCCTGGTCCGCCGGGACAGGAGAAAAACTGTTTTTT. The entire variable domain, with the rest obtained from reference TRBV30 and TRBJ1-4, is as follows: SQTIHQWPATLVQPVGSPLSLECTVEGTSNPNLYWYRQAAGRGLQLLFYSVGIGQISSEVPQNLSASRPQDRQFILSSKKLLLSDSGFYLCAWSAGTGEKLFFGSGTQLSVL.

The genes are TRBV11-2 and TRBJ2-4; TRBD1 matches 11 bases. This CDR3 comprises 15 residues. The germline gives CDR1 SGHAT, CDR2 FQNNGV. With 5 bases clipped from V and 9 bases from J, the junction kept 9 bases outside the gene matches. The CDR3 DNA follows: TGTGCCAGCAGCGTCGGACAGGGGGCATCGGGCATTCAGTACTTC. Protein product: CASSVGQGASGIQYF.

This chain connects TRBV11-3 to TRBJ1-1; possible D gene TRBD1, 5 bases. Trimming cost V 3 bases and J 1 base, with 6 bases left between them. The CDR3 consists of 13 residues. Germline V CDR1 and CDR2: SGHNT, YENEEA. CDR3 DNA: TGTGCCAGCAGCTTTGGACAGAACACTGAAGCTTTCTTT. Translated, it gives CASSFGQNTEAFF.

The CDR3 sequence is CASSLGTGGNTEAFF. CDR3 nucleotide sequence: TGTGCCAGCAGCTTAGGGACAGGGGGAAACACTGAAGCTTTCTTT. This rearrangement joins TRBV7-9 to TRBJ1-1; 10 nucleotides align to TRBD1. The CDR3 contains 15 residues. CDR1 SEHNR and CDR2 FQNEAQ come from the germline V gene (reference sequence). V trimming: 1 base; J trimming: 2 bases; junction bases outside the gene matches: 1.

Only a few counts were recorded for this clone. The V call is TRBV25-1, the J call TRBJ2-1; 12 positions match TRBD2. The germline V gene encodes CDR1 MGHDK and CDR2 SYGVNS. V shed 7 bases, J shed 7 bases, and the junction held 2 bases outside the gene matches. The CDR3 has 13 amino acids. CDR3 protein: CASTSGGANEQFF. CDR3 nucleotides: TGTGCCAGCACTAGCGGGGGGGCAAATGAGCAGTTCTTC.

The rearrangement uses TRBV5-1 and TRBJ1-4; 8 positions match TRBD1. Per germline, CDR1 SGHRS and CDR2 YFSETQ. The CDR3 has 16 amino acids. Trimming took 5 bases from V and 3 from J; bases not matched to a gene: 9. The CDR3 nucleotides are TGCGCCAGCAGAATGGGGCAGGGGGCGGCTAATGAAAAACTGTTTTTT. This gives the protein CASRMGQGAANEKLFF.

This clone turned up a few times. The chain employs TRBV11-3 and TRBJ2-2; D might be TRBD1 (5 bases). The CDR3 is 14 residues long. Per germline, CDR1 SGHNT and CDR2 YENEEA. Trimming took 1 base from V and 7 from J, leaving 10 bases between them. Written as DNA, the CDR3 is TGTGCCAGCAGCTTAGTCCAGGGTAGCGGGGAGCTGTTTTTT. It codes for CASSLVQGSGELFF.

There are a few counts of this clone. The chain joins TRBV5-4 to TRBJ2-5; no reliable D call. V shed 3 bases and J shed 6 bases, with 12 bases lying between them. The length of the CDR3 is 13 residues. Germline lookup yields CDR1 SGHNT and CDR2 YYREEE (reference sequence). The CDR3 sequence is CASSSSPQQTQYF. In DNA form, the CDR3 reads TGTGCCAGCAGCTCCTCCCCACAACAGACCCAGTACTTC. Complete variable domain (other parts from reference TRBV5-4 and TRBJ2-5): ETGVTQSPTHLIKTRGQQVTLRCSSQSGHNTVSWYQQALGQGPQFIFQYYREEENGRGNFPPRFSGLQFPNYSSELNVNALELDDSALYLCASSSSPQQTQYFGPGTRLLVL.

The chain uses TRBV4-3 and TRBJ2-1, with a possible D match to TRBD2 (7 bases). Trimming stripped 0 bases from V and 0 bases from J, with 15 bases between. The CDR3 is made up of 18 amino acids. Germline lookup yields CDR1 LGHNA and CDR2 YSLEER. The CDR3 here is CASSQDQGGGSSYNEQFF. In DNA, the CDR3 is TGCGCCAGCAGCCAAGATCAAGGCGGGGGCAGCTCCTACAATGAGCAGTTCTTC.